This TCR beta chain was profiled in a study of somatic mutations in cytotoxic T cells in rheumatoid arthritis. Looking at the study overall: Patient blood (just under 31 ml EDTA) was drawn right after diagnosis, before any treatment.

CDR3 length: 12 residues. V lost 4 bases to trimming and J lost 8 bases, with 10 bases between them. Germline V lookup: CDR1 SGDLS, CDR2 YYNGEE. Profiling relied on immunoSEQ multiplex PCR, and the TCRdb table lists in-frame clones only, not all of them. The sample consists of 20,000 to 25,000 clones, approximately 80% of them appearing once. This clone is medium-sized by share. This receptor was taken from an adult with rheumatoid arthritis. Sequenced: CD8+ T cells sorted from blood. This chain connects TRBV9 to TRBJ1-5; a weak D match, TRBD1 (5 bases). The CDR3 here is CASSPGGEPQHF. The CDR3 bases are TGTGCCAGCAGCCCGGGGGGTGAGCCCCAGCATTTT.